These T cell receptor beta chains were read from a single sample in a study of regulatory T cells in long-lasting Graves disease. TCRdb fed the multiplex PCR reads into MiXCR, producing one record per CDR3 protein. Found here are some 450,000 distinct CDR3 sequences, roughly 15% of them singletons; the top ten hold around 11%. This sample was shared with a second study, whose subject was T cells in Graves' hyperthyroidism and ophthalmopathy.

The specimen was peripheral blood mononuclear cells (PBMCs), collected at new diagnosis, from a patient treated with antithyroid drugs. Every receptor here comes from a woman aged 25-40 years with Graves disease. CDR3s include the opening cysteine and the closing phenylalanine or tryptophan. Fields, in order: clone size, V gene, D gene, J gene, CDR3 DNA, CDR3 protein. A D gene is named only where the DNA matches it firmly. The size entry is marked missing in some rows and otherwise reads once, few, many or a size class.

size: many; V: TRBV7-9; D: NA; J: TRBJ2-5; DNA: TGTGCCAGCAGCTTAGATCGGGATAGGGAGACCCAGTACTTC; CDR3: CASSLDRDRETQYF
size: many; V: TRBV5-1; D: TRBD2; J: TRBJ2-1; DNA: TGCGCCAGCAGCTTGACTAGCGGTTCTAACAATGAGCAGTTCTTC; CDR3: CASSLTSGSNNEQFF
size: many; V: TRBV20-1; D: NA; J: TRBJ1-5; DNA: TGCAGTGCTAGTGACGCCTCACAACAGGGATTCAATCAGCCCCAGCATTTT; CDR3: CSASDASQQGFNQPQHF
size: few; V: TRBV18; D: NA; J: TRBJ2-5; DNA: TGTGCCAGCTCACCATTTTCCACGGGGGAAGAGACCCAGTACTTC; CDR3: CASSPFSTGEETQYF
size: NA; V: TRBV6-5; D: TRBD2; J: TRBJ2-7; DNA: TGTGCCAGCAGTTGGGGACTAGCGGGAGTGATTTACGAGCAGTACTTC; CDR3: CASSWGLAGVIYEQYF
size: many; V: TRBV12-3/TRBV12-4; D: NA; J: TRBJ1-1; DNA: TGTGCCAGCAGTTCTAGTGAAGCTTTCTTT; CDR3: CASSSSEAFF
size: NA; V: TRBV9; D: NA; J: TRBJ1-2; DNA: TGTGCCAGCAGCGGTACGACACAAGCTAACTATGGCTACACCTTC; CDR3: CASSGTTQANYGYTF
size: few; V: TRBV4-1; D: TRBD2; J: TRBJ2-1; DNA: TGCGCCAGCAGCCAAGAGAGGGTAGCGGGATTCATCAGCAATGAGCAGTTCTTC; CDR3: CASSQERVAGFISNEQFF
size: many; V: TRBV7-2; D: NA; J: TRBJ1-5; DNA: TGTGCCAGCAGCCCCGCGGCGGTAAATCAGCCCCAGCATTTT; CDR3: CASSPAAVNQPQHF
size: many; V: TRBV7-8; D: NA; J: TRBJ2-7; DNA: TGTGCCAGCAGCCCGAGGGTTGGGGGGGCGAGGGTCGAGCAGTACTTC; CDR3: CASSPRVGGARVEQYF
size: NA; V: TRBV7-9; D: NA; J: TRBJ2-7; DNA: TGTGCCAGCAGCCAGGGCCGGGACACCCCTCCCTACGAGCGGTACTTC; CDR3: CASSQGRDTPPYERYF
size: many; V: TRBV7-7; D: TRBD2; J: TRBJ2-7; DNA: TGTGCTAGCAGCTTAGGTGCGGGGGGGGCCTACGAGCAGTACTTC; CDR3: CASSLGAGGAYEQYF
size: many; V: TRBV3-1; D: NA; J: TRBJ2-1; DNA: TGTGCCAGCAGCCAAATGGTGATTGACGGTGAGCAGTTCTTC; CDR3: CASSQMVIDGEQFF
size: many; V: TRBV20-1; D: NA; J: TRBJ2-5; DNA: TGCAGTGCCTTCCCGTGGGAGACCCAGTACTTC; CDR3: CSAFPWETQYF
size: many; V: TRBV20-1; D: TRBD2; J: TRBJ2-7; DNA: TGCAGTGCTAAGGGACTAGCGGGATCCTACGAGCAGTACTTC; CDR3: CSAKGLAGSYEQYF
size: many; V: TRBV7-2; D: NA; J: TRBJ2-7; DNA: TGTGCCAGCAGCATGAATTTAAGGGACGGAGCCTACGAGCAGTACTTC; CDR3: CASSMNLRDGAYEQYF
size: many; V: TRBV5-1; D: TRBD1; J: TRBJ1-5; DNA: TGCGCCAGCAGCTTGGAACCCCTGACAGGGAGCAATCAGCCCCAGCATTTT; CDR3: CASSLEPLTGSNQPQHF
size: NA; V: TRBV5-1; D: TRBD1; J: TRBJ1-2; DNA: TGCGCCAGCAGCTTAGATAAAACACAGGGGGCGAGGGAAGGCTACACCTTC; CDR3: CASSLDKTQGAREGYTF
size: many; V: TRBV5-1; D: NA; J: TRBJ2-1; DNA: TGCGCCAGCAGCTTGGAACGAGTTAAGAATGAGCAGTTCTTC; CDR3: CASSLERVKNEQFF
size: many; V: TRBV11-2; D: NA; J: TRBJ2-3; DNA: TGTGCCAGCAGCTTAATCCCAGGACACCCCACAGATACGCAGTATTTT; CDR3: CASSLIPGHPTDTQYF
size: many; V: TRBV5-1; D: NA; J: TRBJ1-4; DNA: TGCGCCAGCAGCTTGGCGCCAGGGGATGGTAATGAAAAACTGTTTTTT; CDR3: CASSLAPGDGNEKLFF
size: many; V: TRBV20-1; D: TRBD2; J: TRBJ2-7; DNA: TGCAGTGCTAAACTAGCGGGAGTTTACGACGAGCAGTACTTC; CDR3: CSAKLAGVYDEQYF